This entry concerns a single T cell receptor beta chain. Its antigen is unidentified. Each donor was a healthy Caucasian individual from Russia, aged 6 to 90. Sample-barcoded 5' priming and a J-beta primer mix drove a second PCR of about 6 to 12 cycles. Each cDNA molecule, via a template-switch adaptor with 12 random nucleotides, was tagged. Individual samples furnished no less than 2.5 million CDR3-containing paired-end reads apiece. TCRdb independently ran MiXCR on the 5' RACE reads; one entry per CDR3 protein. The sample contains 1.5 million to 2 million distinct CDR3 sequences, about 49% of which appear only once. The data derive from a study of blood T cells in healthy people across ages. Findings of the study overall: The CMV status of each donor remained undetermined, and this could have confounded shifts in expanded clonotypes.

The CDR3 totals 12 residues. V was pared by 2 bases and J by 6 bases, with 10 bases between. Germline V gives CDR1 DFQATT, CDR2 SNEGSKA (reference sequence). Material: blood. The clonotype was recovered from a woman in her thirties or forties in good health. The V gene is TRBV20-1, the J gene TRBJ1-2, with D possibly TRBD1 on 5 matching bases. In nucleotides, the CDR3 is TGCAGTGCTAGACAGGGCTACGATGGCTACACCTTC. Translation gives CSARQGYDGYTF.